The 30 T cell receptor beta chains reported below all come from one sample, sequenced in a study of neurological immune-mediated disorders. TCRdb re-called the 5' RACE reads through MiXCR, storing one row per CDR3 protein. Here the sample spans roughly 60,000 distinct CDR3 sequences, roughly 11% being singletons. What was sequenced was PBMCs. These receptors were collected from a man in his sixties in good health.

Many counts were recorded for this clonotype. This chain joins TRBV18 and TRBJ2-1, with 7 bases that match TRBD1. The CDR3 is made up of 16 amino acids. Germline V lookup: CDR1 KGHSH, CDR2 LQKENI. V shed 3 bases, J shed 5 bases, and the junction held 10 bases outside the gene matches. The CDR3 nucleotides read TGTGCCAGCTCACCGCTCGAGGGGGCCCGCCACAATGAGCAGTTCTTC. Its protein product is CASSPLEGARHNEQFF.

This clonotype has ten or more counts. The gene calls are TRBV24-1 and TRBJ2-3; D call uncertain. Trimming pared 4 bases from V and 6 bases from J, leaving 7 bases between. CDR1 and CDR2 from the germline V gene are KGHDR and SFDVKD. The length of the CDR3 is 12 residues. The CDR3 nucleotides are TGTGCCACCAGTGAATACACCGATACGCAGTATTTT. It specifies CATSEYTDTQYF.

This clonotype appeared many times. V usage is TRBV20-1 and J usage is TRBJ2-7, with TRBD1 matching over 10 bases. Trimming removed 4 bases from V and 2 bases from J; junction bases left unmatched: 5. Germline CDR1 and CDR2: DFQATT and SNEGSKA (reference sequence). The CDR3 has 14 amino acids. DNA for the CDR3: TGCAGTGCTATACGGGGACAGGGGACCTACGAGCAGTACTTC. This codes for CSAIRGQGTYEQYF.

This clonotype was detected ten times or more. The V and J genes are TRBV5-8 and TRBJ2-5, with D hard to call. The CDR3 consists of 16 residues. Trimming left V 3 bases short and J 1 base short, with 16 bases between. Germline V lookup: CDR1 SGHTS, CDR2 YDEGEE. CDR3 sequence reads: CASSSPGPYLQETQYF. The CDR3 region has the DNA TGTGCCAGCAGCTCCCCCGGGCCGTACCTCCAAGAGACCCAGTACTTC.

There are many counts of this clonotype. The chain joins TRBV7-6 to TRBJ2-2; 9 nucleotides match TRBD1. Germline values: CDR1 SGHVS, CDR2 FNYEAQ. This CDR3 spans 15 amino acids. J lost 4 bases, V lost 5 bases, and 5 bases had no gene match. Here the CDR3 reads CASSPTGGSTGELFF. The CDR3 DNA reads TGTGCCAGCAGCCCGACAGGGGGTAGCACCGGGGAGCTGTTTTTT.

Ten or more counts support this clonotype. The gene calls are TRBV24-1 and TRBJ2-2; 8 nucleotides agree with TRBD1. The CDR3 has 17 residues. V gave up 1 base and J gave up 3 bases; unmatched junction bases: 6. Per the germline V gene, CDR1 is KGHDR and CDR2 is SFDVKD. The CDR3 sequence is CATSDFRQGADTGELFF. Written as DNA, the CDR3 is TGTGCCACCAGTGATTTCAGGCAGGGGGCTGACACCGGGGAGCTGTTTTTT.

The sample holds one count of this clonotype. The rearrangement uses TRBV25-1 and TRBJ2-7; TRBD2 is a possible D gene (7 bases). The V end was cut by 3 bases, the J end by 5 bases, with 23 bases between. The CDR3 loop spans 17 amino acids. The V gene's germline CDR1 is MGHDK and CDR2 SYGVNS. CDR3 loop: CASSDLPAGAQAHEQYF. The CDR3 nucleotides read TGTGCCAGCAGTGACCTACCTGCGGGGGCTCAAGCTCACGAGCAGTACTTC.

Regarding this clonotype: A read error may produce the germline difference seen at one junction end. V usage is TRBV5-8 and J usage is TRBJ1-4; D is unresolved. Germline V lookup: CDR1 SGHTS, CDR2 YDEGEE. The CDR3 totals 13 residues. CDR3: CASTRSLNEKLLF. The DNA of the CDR3 is TGTGCCAGCACCAGGTCCCTTAATGAAAAACTGCTTTTT.

The V call is TRBV7-2, the J call TRBJ2-7, with a tentative D call TRBD1 (6 bases). Trimming cost V 6 bases and J 7 bases, with 19 bases left between them. Germline loops: CDR1 SGHTA, CDR2 FQGNSA. The CDR3 runs to 14 residues. CDR3 protein: CASSPRTVIREQYF. CDR3 DNA: TGTGCCAGCAGTCCTCGGACAGTGATACGAGAGCAGTACTTC.

This clonotype has a count of ten or more. V usage is TRBV7-9 and J usage is TRBJ1-2; 7 bases align to TRBD1. The germline V gene has CDR1 SEHNR and CDR2 FQNEAQ (reference sequence). This CDR3 region has 15 residues. J was trimmed by 4 bases and V by 5 bases; bases with no gene match: 10. As DNA, the CDR3 is TGTGCCAGCAGCAAAACAGGGGAAAGGAGCTATGGCTACACCTTC. It translates to CASSKTGERSYGYTF.

This clonotype was seen at least ten times. The chain is built from TRBV20-1 and TRBJ1-2; the D is unclear. This CDR3 is built from 12 residues. In germline, CDR1 is DFQATT, CDR2 SNEGSKA (reference sequence). Trimming left V 3 bases short and J 5 bases short, with 10 bases between. This chain's CDR3 is CSASDEGYGYTF. As DNA, the CDR3 is TGCAGTGCTAGCGACGAGGGATATGGCTACACCTTC.

This clonotype was seen at least ten times. The rearrangement joins TRBV20-1 to TRBJ2-3; 12 nucleotides agree with TRBD2. The CDR3 sequence is 14 residues long. Germline assignment: CDR1 DFQATT and CDR2 SNEGSKA (reference sequence). J was trimmed by 5 bases and V by 2 bases; bases with no gene match: 2. The CDR3 reads CSARLAGGQDTQYF. DNA of the CDR3: TGCAGTGCTAGACTAGCGGGGGGGCAAGATACGCAGTATTTT.

This clonotype was observed many times. This chain joins TRBV7-2 and TRBJ2-5; perhaps TRBD2 as D (6 bases). Germline CDR1 and CDR2: SGHTA and FQGNSA. This CDR3 has 15 residues. V was pared by 2 bases and J by 4 bases, with 14 bases between. CDR3 region: CASSLQAGRGETQYF. CDR3 in DNA: TGTGCCAGCAGCTTACAGGCAGGGCGGGGAGAGACCCAGTACTTC.

This clonotype was seen ten or more times. The chain employs TRBV14 and TRBJ1-3, with D possibly matching TRBD1 (6 bases). Germline CDR1 and CDR2: SGHDN and FVKESK. V gave up 3 bases and J gave up 0 bases, with 9 bases separating them. The CDR3 runs 15 residues. CDR3 residues: CASSHDRHSGNTIYF. The CDR3 bases are TGTGCCAGCAGCCACGACAGGCACTCTGGAAACACCATATATTTT.

This clonotype was observed once. The chain uses TRBV5-1 and TRBJ2-5; D not resolved. Germline-derived CDR1 and CDR2 are SGHRS and YFSETQ. V was cut by 4 bases and J by 4 bases, with 14 bases left in between. This CDR3 has 14 residues. The CDR3 is CASSPRTLSETQYF. In DNA, the CDR3 is TGCGCCAGCAGCCCGCGGACGTTGTCAGAGACCCAGTACTTC. Looking up the rest from reference TRBV5-1 and TRBJ2-5 gives the full variable domain: KAGVTQTPRYLIKTRGQQVTLSCSPISGHRSVSWYQQTPGQGLQFLFEYFSETQRNKGNFPGRFSGRQFSNSRSEMNVSTLELGDSALYLCASSPRTLSETQYFGPGTRLLVL.

This clonotype was observed many times. The rearrangement uses TRBV29-1 and TRBJ2-3, with D perhaps matching TRBD1 (6 bases). Germline V gives CDR1 SQVTM, CDR2 ANQGSEA. There are 13 residues in the CDR3. Trimming shortened V by 4 bases and J by 6 bases, and 14 bases separated the two germline ends. CDR3 loop: CSVAGVGVDTQYF. As DNA, the CDR3 is TGCAGCGTTGCAGGGGTAGGAGTCGATACGCAGTATTTT.

This clonotype was counted many times. V is TRBV4-3 and J is TRBJ1-6, with 10 nucleotides matching TRBD1. Germline V CDR1 and CDR2: LGHNA, YSLEER. The V and J ends lost 0 bases and 9 bases, in that order; junction bases with no gene match: 5. The CDR3 is made up of 16 amino acids. The chain's CDR3 is CASSQETGTGASPLHF. CDR3 coding DNA: TGCGCCAGCAGCCAAGAGACCGGGACAGGGGCTTCACCCCTCCACTTT.

The table lists this clonotype with many counts. The rearrangement joins TRBV7-8 to TRBJ1-2; possibly TRBD1 for D (6 bases). The CDR3 loop spans 16 amino acids. Trimming took off 4 bases at V and 3 bases at J, with 18 bases between the two ends. Germline values: CDR1 SGHVS, CDR2 FQNEAQ. Here the CDR3 DNA reads TGTGCCAGCAGCTCCGTGGGGGGGCGGAGAGACTATGGCTACACCTTC. This encodes CASSSVGGRRDYGYTF.

This clonotype was seen ten or more times. The chain links TRBV6-5 to TRBJ2-2, with a possible D match to TRBD2 (5 bases). Between the trimmed V and J ends, which lost 5 bases and 6 bases, there was a span of 19 bases. Germline CDR1 MNHEY, CDR2 SVGAGI. This CDR3 spans 16 amino acids. CDR3 DNA sequence: TGTGCCAGCAGTAGAACTCTAGCTCCCGTGTCCGGGGAGCTGTTTTTT. Protein: CASSRTLAPVSGELFF.

CDR3 protein: CSARDHGKETQYF. CDR3 sequence (DNA): TGCAGTGCTAGAGATCACGGGAAAGAGACCCAGTACTTC. The chain is built from TRBV20-1 and TRBJ2-5; possible D gene TRBD2, 5 bases. The germline V gene has CDR1 DFQATT and CDR2 SNEGSKA (reference sequence). Trimming cost V 0 bases and J 3 bases, with 8 bases left between them. The length of the CDR3 is 13 residues.

This clonotype was seen only once. The chain recombines TRBV28 with TRBJ1-6; 9 positions match TRBD1. The CDR3 has 15 residues. V shed 3 bases, J shed 10 bases, and the junction held 7 bases outside the gene matches. Per the germline V gene, CDR1 is MDHEN and CDR2 is SYDVKM. The CDR3 DNA follows: TGTGCCAGCAGTTTCGTGGACAGGGGTTACTCACCCCTCCACTTT. Protein: CASSFVDRGYSPLHF.

V and J are TRBV7-3 and TRBJ2-3; possibly TRBD2 for D (5 bases). Germline-derived CDR1 and CDR2 are SGHTA and FQGTGA. This CDR3 spans 16 amino acids. V was pared by 5 bases and J by 2 bases, with 17 bases between. The CDR3 DNA reads as TGTGCCAGCAGCCCCCAGCGAGCGGTGATCACAGATACGCAGTATTTT. Protein product: CASSPQRAVITDTQYF.

In its sample, this clonotype was seen many times. The gene calls are TRBV25-1 and TRBJ2-7, with D possibly matching TRBD2 (6 bases). V was clipped by 3 bases and J by 2 bases, with 14 bases between them. CDR3 length: 15 amino acids. Germline CDR1 MGHDK, CDR2 SYGVNS. The CDR3 reads CASSERPGDPYEQYF. CDR3 nucleotide sequence: TGTGCCAGCAGTGAGCGCCCGGGGGACCCCTACGAGCAGTACTTC.

This clonotype has only a few counts. The chain has TRBV4-3 and TRBJ2-7, with 16 nucleotides matching TRBD2. The CDR3 sequence is 20 residues long. In germline, CDR1 is LGHNA, CDR2 YSLEER. Unmatched junction bases numbered 12, after V lost 4 bases and J lost 0 bases. CDR3 coding DNA: TGCGCCAGCAGCCGGGGAACGCCGGGACTAGCGGGGGGGAGCTCCTACGAGCAGTACTTC. Translating it yields CASSRGTPGLAGGSSYEQYF.

This clonotype turned up a few times. V is TRBV20-1 and J is TRBJ1-2; 7 positions match TRBD1. Germline CDR1 DFQATT, CDR2 SNEGSKA (reference sequence). This CDR3 is built from 16 residues. J was trimmed by 4 bases and V by 0 bases; bases with no gene match: 11. CDR3 in amino acids: CSARDPGTAIGYGYTF. The CDR3 region has the DNA TGCAGTGCTAGAGACCCCGGGACAGCGATCGGCTATGGCTACACCTTC.

This clonotype has a count of ten or more. This sequence joins TRBV6-2 or TRBV6-3 and TRBJ2-7; a weak D match, TRBD1 (5 bases). CDR1 is MNHEY and CDR2 is SVGEGT in the germline V gene. The CDR3 runs to 11 residues. The V end was cut by 8 bases, the J end by 7 bases, with 12 bases between. CDR3 coding DNA: TGTGCCAGCGACCAGGGTAATGAGCAGTACTTC. Its translation is CASDQGNEQYF.

This clonotype was picked up many times. This sequence joins TRBV7-2 and TRBJ2-5; D remains unclear. The CDR3 consists of 14 residues. CDR1 SGHTA and CDR2 FQGNSA come from the germline V gene. Trimming cost V 0 bases and J 4 bases, with 9 bases left between them. Here the CDR3 DNA reads TGTGCCAGCAGCTTAGCGCCGCAGGTAGAGACCCAGTACTTC. This codes for CASSLAPQVETQYF.

This clonotype occurred many times. This chain joins TRBV5-1 and TRBJ1-1, with D possibly TRBD1 on 5 matching bases. Trimming cost V 4 bases and J 4 bases, with 14 bases left between them. In germline, CDR1 is SGHRS, CDR2 YFSETQ. CDR3 length: 14 residues. The CDR3 DNA reads TGCGCCAGCAGCGCCTCGACGGGGACCACTGAAGCTTTCTTT. Amino acids: CASSASTGTTEAFF.

This clonotype occurred many times. The CDR3 spells CASSQERGRGNTEAFF. CDR3 nucleotides: TGTGCCAGCAGCCAAGAGCGGGGCAGAGGAAACACTGAAGCTTTCTTT. The chain couples TRBV4-2 to TRBJ1-1; D may be TRBD1 (5 bases). CDR1 and CDR2 from the germline V gene are LGHNA and YNFKEQ. The V end was cut by 0 bases, the J end by 2 bases, with 13 bases between. The CDR3 extends over 16 amino acids.

This clonotype was observed at least ten times. The chain combines TRBV5-5 with TRBJ1-1; D ambiguous. There are 15 residues in the CDR3. CDR1 SGHKS and CDR2 YYEKEE come from the germline V gene (reference sequence). The ends were cut back, 4 bases at V and 0 bases at J, with 13 bases in the middle. The CDR3 DNA reads as TGTGCCAGCAGCCGGTTGGCAGCAATGAACACTGAAGCTTTCTTT. As protein: CASSRLAAMNTEAFF.